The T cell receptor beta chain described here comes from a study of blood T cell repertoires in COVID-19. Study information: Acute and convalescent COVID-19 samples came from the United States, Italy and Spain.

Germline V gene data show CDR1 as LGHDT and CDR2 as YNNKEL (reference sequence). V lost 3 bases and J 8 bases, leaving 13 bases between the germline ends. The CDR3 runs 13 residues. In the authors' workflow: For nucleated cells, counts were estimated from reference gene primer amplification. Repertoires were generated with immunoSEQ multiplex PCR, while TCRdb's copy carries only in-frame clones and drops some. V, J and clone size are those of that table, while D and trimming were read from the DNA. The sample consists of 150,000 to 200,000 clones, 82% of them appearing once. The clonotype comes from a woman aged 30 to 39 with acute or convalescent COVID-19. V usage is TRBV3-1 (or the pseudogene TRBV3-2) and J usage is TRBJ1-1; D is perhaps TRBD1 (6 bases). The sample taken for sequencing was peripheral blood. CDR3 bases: TGTGCCAGCAGCCATCTGGCCCAGGGGGAAGCTTTCTTT. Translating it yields CASSHLAQGEAFF.